These T cell receptor beta chains were read from a single sample in a study of blood T cell repertoires in COVID-19. Measured with immunoSEQ multiplex PCR; TCRdb has only the in-frame clones, and not every one. Found here are about 23,000 clones, 85% to 90% of them singletons; the top ten hold about 18%. Sequencing was done on a sample of peripheral blood. Receptor source: a woman of 80 years or more with acute or convalescent COVID-19. Each CDR3 is given without its conserved first and last residue. D genes are given only for firm matches. Clone size, where shown, is once, few, many, or a class for clones that have expanded.

CDR3,V,size,length,J,D
ASSSRGARTKNIQY,TRBV7-2,-,14,TRBJ2-4,-
ASSPTGTSGGLDEQF,TRBV5-1,-,15,TRBJ2-1,TRBD2
AIGLGGQGTDTQY,TRBV10-3,-,13,TRBJ2-3,TRBD1
ASSQENLASGGPTNTGELF,TRBV3-1/TRBV3-2,-,19,TRBJ2-2,TRBD2
AWSAGGTDTQY,TRBV30,-,11,TRBJ2-3,TRBD2
ASSPDRGQSTEAF,TRBV5-1,-,13,TRBJ1-1,TRBD1
ASSLDRTIEQF,TRBV19,once,11,TRBJ2-1,-
ASSSPRAGPDEQY,TRBV6-2/TRBV6-3,-,13,TRBJ2-7,-
ASSKARGVGEAF,TRBV2,-,12,TRBJ1-1,-
AWSVPGLPRQETQY,TRBV30,-,14,TRBJ2-5,TRBD2
ASSRQGGQGADTNEKLF,TRBV4-3,-,17,TRBJ1-4,TRBD1
ASSQERPDSIYGYT,TRBV4-3,-,14,TRBJ1-2,-
ASTSGGAATDTQY,TRBV4-2,-,13,TRBJ2-3,TRBD2
ASSLPPLEGAPLH,TRBV5-5,-,13,TRBJ1-6,-
ASSRSQNSYEQY,TRBV2,-,12,TRBJ2-7,-
ASTIWGRTNSPLH,TRBV2,-,13,TRBJ1-6,-
AIRRTGGGDTEAF,TRBV10-3,-,13,TRBJ1-1,TRBD1
ASRTGSRLDYGYT,TRBV5-1,-,13,TRBJ1-2,TRBD1
ASSLLQGAGSQF,TRBV27,-,12,TRBJ2-1,TRBD1
ASSSSLAGGQTQY,TRBV5-1,-,13,TRBJ2-5,TRBD2
ASRPDRGHDEQY,TRBV6-5,-,12,TRBJ2-7,TRBD1
ASSFTSGHLPTEAF,TRBV6-2/TRBV6-3,-,14,TRBJ1-1,-
ASSADREAEAF,TRBV7-7,-,11,TRBJ1-1,TRBD1
ASRELTGMGRGAKNIQY,TRBV6-1,few,17,TRBJ2-4,TRBD1
ASREAASSYNEQF,TRBV5-1,-,13,TRBJ2-1,-
ASSLDRGIGNEQF,TRBV7-2,-,13,TRBJ2-1,TRBD1
ASSPRAGGGVNTEAF,TRBV5-1,-,15,TRBJ1-1,-
ASSPNFMNSPLH,TRBV7-2,-,12,TRBJ1-6,-
ASGTTGRNSPLH,TRBV7-6,-,12,TRBJ1-6,-
ASSTGQGKSYNEQF,TRBV19,-,14,TRBJ2-1,TRBD1
ASSLDRTSGGTQY,TRBV5-1,-,13,TRBJ2-5,TRBD2
ASSLTGVNSYEQY,TRBV7-2,-,13,TRBJ2-7,-
ASSPLDRDRAYEQY,TRBV7-6,-,14,TRBJ2-7,TRBD1
AWSLTGTGAKAF,TRBV30,-,12,TRBJ1-1,TRBD1
ASSPDRTYTDTQY,TRBV18,-,13,TRBJ2-3,-
ASRTSGGDGGELF,TRBV10-2,-,13,TRBJ2-2,TRBD2
ASSESGLHRTEAF,TRBV10-1,-,13,TRBJ1-1,-
ASSPQGGGMNTEAF,TRBV18,-,14,TRBJ1-1,-
ASSPGTSGRSETQY,TRBV5-1,-,14,TRBJ2-5,TRBD2
ASSLRDNYEQY,TRBV7-9,-,11,TRBJ2-7,-
ATSPRDRGNYEQY,TRBV15,-,13,TRBJ2-7,TRBD1
AWSDSWTAYNEQF,TRBV30,-,13,TRBJ2-1,-